Described below is a single T cell receptor beta chain sequence and its context. Its antigen is currently unknown. Into CD45RA+ naive and CD45RA-negative memory subsets, the CD4+ cells were split. The data originate from a study of shared clonotypes between healthy human individuals. Points from the study as a whole: Having only a few donors restricted how much genetic and exposure-history diversity was captured.

Libraries were prepared by immunoSEQ multiplex PCR; TCRdb keeps only in-frame clonotypes and omits some of them. The sample holds hundreds of thousands of clones, 74% seen once. CDR3 length equals 16 residues. V was pared by 3 bases and J by 0 bases, with 7 bases of the junction left unmatched. Germline V gene data show CDR1 as SGHNT and CDR2 as YENEEA. Sequenced input: memory CD4+ T cells sorted from blood. As for subset: CD45RA-negative fraction. The receptor was isolated from a woman in her thirties in good health. The chain has TRBV11-3 and TRBJ2-5, with 7 bases fitting TRBD2. The CDR3 nucleotides are TGTGCCAGCAGCTTGGTGACTAGCTGGTACCAAGAGACCCAGTACTTC. Its translation: CASSLVTSWYQETQYF.